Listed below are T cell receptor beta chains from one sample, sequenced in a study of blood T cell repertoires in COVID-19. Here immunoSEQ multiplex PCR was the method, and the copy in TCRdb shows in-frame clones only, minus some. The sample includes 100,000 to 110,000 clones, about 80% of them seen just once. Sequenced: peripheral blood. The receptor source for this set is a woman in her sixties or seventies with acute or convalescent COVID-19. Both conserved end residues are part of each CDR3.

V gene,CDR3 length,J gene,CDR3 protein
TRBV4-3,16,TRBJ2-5,CASSQGTSGWGETQYF
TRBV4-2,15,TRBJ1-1,CASSQSRTGGTEAFF
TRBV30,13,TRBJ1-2,CAGQDLANYGYTF
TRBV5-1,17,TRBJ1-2,CASSLGQGAQSSYGYTF
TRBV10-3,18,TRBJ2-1,CAITGQQGKASSYNEQFF
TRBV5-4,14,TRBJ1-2,CASSPTGGAYGYTF
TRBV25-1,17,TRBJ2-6,CASSESKYSSGANVLTF
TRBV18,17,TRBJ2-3,CASTSNSPSGSTDTQYF
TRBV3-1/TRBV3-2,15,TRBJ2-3,CASSQSGTSTDTQYF
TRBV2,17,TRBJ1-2,CASSPPRGGRKDYGYTF
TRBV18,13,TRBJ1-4,CASSLDISEKLFF
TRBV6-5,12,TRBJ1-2,CASSWTGDGYTF
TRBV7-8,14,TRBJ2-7,CASSLGTASYEQYF
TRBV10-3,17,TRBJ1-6,CATQVGLTGIGNSPLHF
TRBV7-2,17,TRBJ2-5,CASSLLPSGGAGETQYF
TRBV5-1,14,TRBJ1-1,CASSLDSTNTEAFF
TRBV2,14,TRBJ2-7,CASSDDRGGYEQYF
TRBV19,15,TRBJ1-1,CASSIWSRGRTEAFF
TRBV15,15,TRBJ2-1,CATSRDSGGRNEQFF
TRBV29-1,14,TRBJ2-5,CSVVLRGGWETQYF
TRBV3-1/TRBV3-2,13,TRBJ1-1,CASSQNRNTEAFF
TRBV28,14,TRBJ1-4,CASSLTDATEKLFF